Each of the 25 T cell receptor beta chains below was sequenced from the same sample in a study of metastatic and nonmetastatic thyroid tumors. No treatment had been given to any patient before thyroid surgery. TCRdb reprocessed the PCR reads using MiXCR. Altogether roughly 41,000 clones are present, approximately 16% being singletons, with the ten largest covering 3% to 4.5%. The sequenced material came from blood. These receptors originate from a female donor with papillary thyroid cancer or a benign thyroid nodule (not recorded which). Some clones in this sample may be carry-over from other donors' samples.

This clone was counted many times. The rearrangement uses TRBV29-1 and TRBJ1-5; no reliable D call. This CDR3 spans 13 amino acids. Looked up from germline, CDR1 is SQVTM and CDR2 is ANQGSEA. V was cut by 7 bases and J by 7 bases, with 17 bases left in between. DNA for the CDR3: TGCAGCGCCGCAAAGGGTGGAGGACAGCCCCAGCATTTT. Residues: CSAAKGGGQPQHF.

This clone was seen ten or more times. The chain carries TRBV4-2 and TRBJ2-2; 11 bases align to TRBD1. Germline lookup yields CDR1 LGHNA and CDR2 YNFKEQ. The J segment lost 5 bases and the V segment lost 3 bases, leaving 5 bases of the junction unmatched. The CDR3 runs 16 residues. The CDR3 DNA sequence: TGTGCCAGCAGCCATCCTCGGGACAGGGGGACCGGGGAGCTGTTTTTT. Translating gives CASSHPRDRGTGELFF.

In its sample, this clone was seen many times. The chain joins TRBV28 to TRBJ2-7, with a possible D match to TRBD2 (5 bases). The CDR3 has 17 residues. V was trimmed by 4 bases and J by 4 bases, leaving 23 bases between them. Germline CDR1 MDHEN, CDR2 SYDVKM. The CDR3 sequence: CASSSFHISGLTYEQYF. CDR3 nucleotides: TGTGCCAGCAGTTCGTTTCACATAAGTGGACTGACTTACGAGCAGTACTTC.

Of note for this clone: At one of its ends the junction is not consistent with the germline gene, which may arise from a read error. The chain joins TRBV6-2 or TRBV6-3 to TRBJ1-5; weak D call: TRBD1 (5 bases). The V gene's germline CDR1 is MNHEY and CDR2 SVGEGT. The CDR3 has 13 amino acids. DNA for the CDR3: TGTGCCATCAGTTACTCGTCCGGACATCCCCAGCATTTT. It encodes CAISYSSGHPQHF.

This clone has a count of ten or more. The chain carries TRBV28 and TRBJ2-1; 11 bases agree with TRBD2. The CDR3 runs 15 residues. Germline V gene lookup returns CDR1 MDHEN and CDR2 SYDVKM. V gave up 6 bases and J gave up 2 bases; unmatched junction bases: 3. CDR3: CASSHSGRAYNEQFF. The CDR3, as DNA: TGTGCCAGCAGCCATAGCGGGAGGGCCTACAATGAGCAGTTCTTC.

The rearrangement uses TRBV5-4 and TRBJ2-5; the match to TRBD2 covers 8 bases. The germline CDR1 and CDR2 sequences are SGHNT and YYREEE (reference sequence). V lost 0 bases to trimming and J lost 2 bases; unmatched junction nucleotides: 3. The CDR3 spans 15 residues. The CDR3 spells CASSLDGGGQETQYF. The CDR3 DNA is TGTGCCAGCAGCTTGGACGGGGGGGGACAAGAGACCCAGTACTTC.

This clone was observed at least ten times. The V and J genes are TRBV7-2 and TRBJ1-2; TRBD1 is a possible D gene (6 bases). The V gene's germline CDR1 is SGHTA and CDR2 FQGNSA. The length of the CDR3 is 14 residues. The V gene lost 1 base and the J gene lost 5 bases, with 11 bases spanning the gap. The CDR3 spells CASSLDSGVYGYTF. In nucleotides, the CDR3 is TGTGCCAGCAGCTTAGACTCAGGGGTTTATGGCTACACCTTC.

This clone was observed at least ten times. The chain carries TRBV5-1 and TRBJ1-5; 8 bases fit TRBD1. The CDR3 runs 15 residues. Germline values: CDR1 SGHRS, CDR2 YFSETQ. The J segment lost 4 bases and the V segment lost 4 bases, leaving 7 bases of the junction unmatched. CDR3: CASSPHGQGNQPQHF. For the CDR3, the DNA is TGCGCCAGCAGCCCGCACGGACAGGGTAATCAGCCCCAGCATTTT.

This clone was found many times. The chain uses TRBV6-1 and TRBJ1-2; 7 positions agree with TRBD1. The CDR3 runs to 14 residues. Germline V gives CDR1 MNHNS, CDR2 SASEGT. The junction had 8 bases not matched to a gene; V was cut back by 5 bases and J by 5 bases. CDR3 sequence: CASSPDRVLYGYTF. In DNA, the CDR3 is TGTGCCAGCAGTCCTGACAGGGTGCTATATGGCTACACCTTC.

Many counts were recorded for this clone. The V gene is TRBV27, the J gene TRBJ1-5; no clear D gene. This CDR3 contains 16 residues. The V end lost 5 bases, the J end lost 0 bases, and 14 bases lay between the germline ends. CDR1 MNHEY and CDR2 SMNVEV come from the germline V gene (reference sequence). The chain's CDR3 is CASSPAQPYSNQPQHF. The CDR3 DNA follows: TGTGCCAGCAGTCCAGCGCAACCCTATAGCAATCAGCCCCAGCATTTT.

This clone turned up a few times. This chain connects TRBV19 to TRBJ2-1, with D unresolved. This CDR3 is built from 15 residues. The germline V gene has CDR1 LNHDA and CDR2 SQIVND (reference sequence). The V end lost 6 bases, the J end lost 8 bases, and 20 bases lay between the germline ends. Written as DNA, the CDR3 is TGTGCCAGTAGGAGTCTAATGGTGCAGGTCGATGAGCAGTTCTTC. Its translation is CASRSLMVQVDEQFF.

This clone was counted at least ten times. The junction and the germline gene differ at one end; a read error may be behind it. Other DNA sequences from this sample encode an identical CDR3 as well. The J gene is TRBJ2-3, the V gene TRBV7-7; the match to TRBD2 covers 7 bases. CDR1 and CDR2 (germline): SSHAT, FNYEAQ (reference sequence). The CDR3 runs to 16 residues. CDR3 residues: CASSSTSGIGTDTQYF. CDR3 DNA sequence: TGTGCTAGCAGCTCAACGAGCGGGATCGGTACAGATACGCAGTATTTT.

By share of the sample, this clone is medium-sized. This chain connects TRBV19 to TRBJ2-3, with a possible D match to TRBD2 (7 bases). CDR1 is LNHDA and CDR2 is SQIVND in the germline V gene (reference sequence). This CDR3 is 14 amino acids long. V shed 4 bases and J shed 2 bases, with 10 bases lying between them. The CDR3 DNA reads as TGTGCCAGTAGTACGGGGGGCCTCACAGATACGCAGTATTTT. It specifies CASSTGGLTDTQYF.

The chain couples TRBV2 to TRBJ1-6, with a possible D match to TRBD1 (6 bases). The germline V and J ends were trimmed by 6 bases and 12 bases, with 9 bases remaining between them. Germline V lookup: CDR1 SNHLY, CDR2 FYNNEI. The CDR3 totals 11 residues. This chain's CDR3 is CASRIQGPLHF. The CDR3 nucleotides read TGTGCCAGCAGAATACAGGGACCCCTCCACTTT.

Notes on this clone: A single base separates this from a much larger clone, so it may be a read error. The chain recombines TRBV29-1 with TRBJ2-3; D call uncertain. Germline lookup yields CDR1 SQVTM and CDR2 ANQGSEA. This CDR3 is 11 amino acids long. The chain's CDR3 is CIVEKTDTQYF. CDR3 in DNA: TGCATCGTAGAGAAGACGGATACGCAGTATTTT.

This clone has only a few counts. The chain couples TRBV19 to TRBJ1-5; no firm D call. Germline CDR1 and CDR2: LNHDA and SQIVND (reference sequence). V lost 2 bases, J lost 2 bases, and 4 bases lay in between. The length of the CDR3 is 13 residues. The CDR3: CASSIRGNQPQHF. CDR3 coding DNA: TGTGCCAGTAGTATAAGGGGCAATCAGCCCCAGCATTTT.

This clone appeared a few times. A much larger clone differs by one base, so this may be a read error. The V gene is TRBV5-6, the J gene TRBJ2-1, with TRBD2 as a possible D gene (5 bases). CDR3 length: 12 amino acids. Germline CDR1 and CDR2: SGHDT and YYEEEE. V shed 7 bases and J shed 8 bases, with 13 bases lying between them. As DNA, the CDR3 is TGTGCCAGCTGTCCCATCGGGGATGAGCAGTTCTTC. It encodes CASCPIGDEQFF. Supplemented by reference TRBV5-6 and TRBJ2-1, the full variable domain reads DAGVTQSPTHLIKTRGQQVTLRCSPKSGHDTVSWYQQALGQGPQFIFQYYEEEERQRGNFPDRFSGHQFPNYSSELNVNALLLGDSALYLCASCPIGDEQFFGPGTRLTVL.

This clone came up a few times. The chain combines TRBV5-8 with TRBJ2-1; 10 nucleotides align to TRBD1. CDR3 length: 14 residues. Germline assignment: CDR1 SGHTS and CDR2 YDEGEE. The V and J ends lost 3 bases and 4 bases, in that order; junction bases with no gene match: 1. Written as DNA, the CDR3 is TGTGCCAGCAGCTGGGGACAGGGGTACAATGAGCAGTTCTTC. It yields the protein CASSWGQGYNEQFF.

Worth noting for this clone: One end of the junction is discordant with germline, which a read error may explain. The rearrangement joins TRBV7-3 to TRBJ2-1, with D tentatively TRBD2 (5 bases). From germline, CDR1 is SGHTA and CDR2 FQGTGA. This CDR3 has 13 residues. In DNA, the CDR3 is TGCGCCAGGAGCTTGGAGGCCTCCAATGAGCAGTTCTTC. Translated, it gives CARSLEASNEQFF. Drawing the rest from reference TRBV7-3 and TRBJ2-1, the complete variable domain is GAGVSQTPSNKVTEKGKYVELRCDPISGHTALYWYRQSLGQGPEFLIYFQGTGAADDSGLPNDRFFAVRPEGSVSTLKIQRTERGDSAVYLCARSLEASNEQFFGPGTRLTVL.

The chain joins TRBV25-1 to TRBJ2-1; 10 bases map to TRBD2. Per germline, CDR1 MGHDK and CDR2 SYGVNS. CDR3 length: 20 residues. J gave up 0 bases and V 5 bases, and 16 bases lay outside the gene matches. The CDR3 DNA sequence: TGTGCCAGCAGTCCGCTGTTCCTAGCGGGAGTTTCGAGCTCCTACAATGAGCAGTTCTTC. Residues: CASSPLFLAGVSSSYNEQFF. Complete variable domain (other parts from reference TRBV25-1 and TRBJ2-1): EADIYQTPRYLVIGTGKKITLECSQTMGHDKMYWYQQDPGMELHLIHYSYGVNSTEKGDLSSESTVSRIRTEHFPLTLESARPSHTSQYLCASSPLFLAGVSSSYNEQFFGPGTRLTVL.

This clone was detected many times. The chain recombines TRBV9 with TRBJ2-1; the D is unclear. The V end was cut by 3 bases, the J end by 5 bases, with 3 bases between. The length of the CDR3 is 11 residues. From germline, CDR1 is SGDLS and CDR2 YYNGEE. In DNA form, the CDR3 reads TGTGCCAGCAGCGAGGACAATGAGCAGTTCTTC. Protein sequence: CASSEDNEQFF.

This clone was seen many times. J is TRBJ1-3 and V is TRBV9, with D unresolved. V was trimmed by 0 bases and J by 2 bases, leaving 12 bases between them. Per the germline V gene, CDR1 is SGDLS and CDR2 is YYNGEE. The CDR3 extends over 16 amino acids. CDR3 bases: TGTGCCAGCAGCGTAGGGGGAGGGATGCCTGGAAACACCATATATTTT. The encoded protein is CASSVGGGMPGNTIYF.

This clone occurred many times. The chain's CDR3 is CASSPGQPRNEQFF. The CDR3 coding sequence is TGTGCCAGCAGCCCCGGGCAACCTCGCAATGAGCAGTTCTTC. The V call is TRBV5-6, the J call TRBJ2-1; the D is unclear. Trimming left V 4 bases short and J 6 bases short, with 14 bases between. CDR1 is SGHDT, CDR2 YYEEEE, per germline. There are 14 residues in the CDR3. Combining the CDR3 with reference TRBV5-6 and TRBJ2-1 gives the whole variable domain DAGVTQSPTHLIKTRGQQVTLRCSPKSGHDTVSWYQQALGQGPQFIFQYYEEEERQRGNFPDRFSGHQFPNYSSELNVNALLLGDSALYLCASSPGQPRNEQFFGPGTRLTVL.

Many counts were recorded for this clone. This chain links TRBV20-1 with TRBJ1-5; D is unresolved. The V and J ends lost 3 bases and 6 bases respectively, with 9 bases between them. CDR1 is DFQATT, CDR2 SNEGSKA, per germline (reference sequence). The CDR3 sequence is 12 residues long. Written as DNA, the CDR3 is TGCAGTGCTAGTGGGCGCCTTCAGCCCCAGCATTTT. This gives the protein CSASGRLQPQHF.

Ten or more counts support this clone. The V and J genes are TRBV6-1 and TRBJ1-5, with D unresolved. CDR3 size: 12 residues. Trimming removed 5 bases at V and 6 bases at J, with 8 bases between. The V gene's germline CDR1 is MNHNS and CDR2 SASEGT. The CDR3 sequence is CASSRRGQPQHF. The CDR3 nucleotides read TGTGCCAGCAGTCGGCGGGGTCAGCCCCAGCATTTT.